The clone carrying this TCR beta chain came up a few times. These data belong to a study of technical replicates of blood from several donors. V was clipped by 7 bases and J by 5 bases; unmatched bases: 5. Per germline, CDR1 LNHDA and CDR2 SQIVND (reference sequence). The CDR3 runs 13 residues. Here immunoSEQ multiplex PCR was the method, and the copy in TCRdb shows in-frame clones only, minus some. The sample holds tens of thousands of clones; 75% to 90% are singletons and the top ten take roughly 4%. The sequence was collected from a human donor in good health. Some clones in this sample may be carry-over from other donors' samples. The gene calls are TRBV19 and TRBJ2-5, with TRBD1 matching over 9 bases. The specimen was PBMCs. The CDR3 region is CASTDRGRETQYF. The CDR3 bases are TGTGCCAGTACCGACAGGGGGAGGGAGACCCAGTACTTC.